This TCR beta chain was sequenced during a study of T-cell reconstitution after alpha-beta-depleted transplantation in children. General study points: Day-60 TCRbeta diversity that was high in some patients was derived from surviving recipient T cells and thymic progenitors.

This clonotype showed up just a few times. The antigen is not known. As it was prepared, the TCRbeta library received unique molecular identifiers. TCRdb re-called the PCR reads with MiXCR, one entry per CDR3 protein. This table holds fewer than 550,000 distinct CDR3 sequences, around 16% found once. The source is a boy under two years old who had a stem cell transplant for Wiskott-Aldrich syndrome, so the T cells may come from the graft donor. Sequencing used PBMCs, mostly from graft donor cells, obtained 360 days after TCRalphabeta/CD19-depleted stem cell transplant.

The CDR3 is CASSDWRRDNQPQHF. CDR3 bases: TGTGCCAGCAGTGACTGGAGGCGGGACAATCAGCCCCAGCATTTT. This rearrangement joins TRBV2 to TRBJ1-5; D not certain. V lost 3 bases, J lost 3 bases, and 12 bases lay in between. The length of the CDR3 is 15 residues. Germline CDR1 SNHLY, CDR2 FYNNEI.